This T cell receptor beta chain was obtained from a study of HIV-infected patients and healthy controls. Ten or more counts support this clonotype. This CDR3 has 17 residues. Germline CDR1 and CDR2: DFQATT and SNEGSKA (reference sequence). Germline trimming cut 5 bases from V and 6 bases from J; bases unmatched to any gene: 20. cDNA was made from about 510 ng RNA using alpha and beta constant primers. Each of the alpha and beta chains got its own library through chain-specific third strand synthesis with indices. Via MiXCR, TCRdb re-called the 5' RACE reads, giving one row per CDR3 protein. The table shows about 15,000 distinct CDR3 sequences, with around 6.7% occurring only once. All unsorted peripheral T cells were captured because whole blood was used without fractionation.

Sequences were obtained from blood. The rearrangement uses TRBV20-1 and TRBJ2-3; 7 bases line up with TRBD2. This receptor was identified in an adult in good health. The CDR3 nucleotides read TGCAGTGCTGGGGACCCTAGCGGAGGATTACTATGGGATACGCAGTATTTT. Amino acids: CSAGDPSGGLLWDTQYF.